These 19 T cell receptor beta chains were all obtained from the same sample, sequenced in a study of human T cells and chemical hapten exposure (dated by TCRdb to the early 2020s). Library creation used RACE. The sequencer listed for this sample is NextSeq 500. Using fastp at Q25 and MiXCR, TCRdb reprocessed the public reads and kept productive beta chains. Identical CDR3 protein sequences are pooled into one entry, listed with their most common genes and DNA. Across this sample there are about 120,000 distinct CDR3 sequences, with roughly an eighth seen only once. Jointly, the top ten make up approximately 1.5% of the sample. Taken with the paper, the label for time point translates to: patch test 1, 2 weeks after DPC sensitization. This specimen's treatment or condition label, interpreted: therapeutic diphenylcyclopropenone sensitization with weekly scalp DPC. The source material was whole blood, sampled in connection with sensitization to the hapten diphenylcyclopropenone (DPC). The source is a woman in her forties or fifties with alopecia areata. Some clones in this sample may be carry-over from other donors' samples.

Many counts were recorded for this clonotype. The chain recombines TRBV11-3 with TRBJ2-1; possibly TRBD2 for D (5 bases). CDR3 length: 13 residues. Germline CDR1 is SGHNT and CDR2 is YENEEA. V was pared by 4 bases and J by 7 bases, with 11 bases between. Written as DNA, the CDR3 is TGTGCCAGCAGCTCCCGGACTCGGAATGAGCAGTTCTTC. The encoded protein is CASSSRTRNEQFF. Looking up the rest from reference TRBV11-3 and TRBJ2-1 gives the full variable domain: EAGVVQSPRYKIIEKKQPVAFWCNPISGHNTLYWYLQNLGQGPELLIRYENEEAVDDSQLPKDRFSAERLKGVDSTLKIQPAELGDSAVYLCASSSRTRNEQFFGPGTRLTVL.

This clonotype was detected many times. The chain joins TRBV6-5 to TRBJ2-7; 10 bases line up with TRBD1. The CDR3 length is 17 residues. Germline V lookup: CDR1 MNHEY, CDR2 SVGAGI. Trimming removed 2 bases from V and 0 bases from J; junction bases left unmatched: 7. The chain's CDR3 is CASSYKGRDRGSYEQYF. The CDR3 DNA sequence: TGTGCCAGCAGTTACAAGGGCCGGGACAGGGGCTCCTACGAGCAGTACTTC.

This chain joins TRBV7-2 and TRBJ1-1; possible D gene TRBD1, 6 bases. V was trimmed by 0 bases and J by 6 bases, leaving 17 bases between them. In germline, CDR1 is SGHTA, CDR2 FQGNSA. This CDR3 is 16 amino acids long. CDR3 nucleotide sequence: TGTGCCAGCAGCTTAGCTTCCGCGGGGGGCGCATCTGAAGCTTTCTTT. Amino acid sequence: CASSLASAGGASEAFF.

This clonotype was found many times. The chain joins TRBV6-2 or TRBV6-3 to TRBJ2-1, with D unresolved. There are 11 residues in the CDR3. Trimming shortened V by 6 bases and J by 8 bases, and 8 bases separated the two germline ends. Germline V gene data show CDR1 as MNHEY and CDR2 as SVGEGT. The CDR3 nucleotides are TGTGCCAGCAGGGTTTCGTATGAGCAGTTCTTC. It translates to CASRVSYEQFF.

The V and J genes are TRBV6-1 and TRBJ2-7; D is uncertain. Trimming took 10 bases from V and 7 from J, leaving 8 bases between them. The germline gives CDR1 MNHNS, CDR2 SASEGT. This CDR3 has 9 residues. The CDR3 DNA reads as TGTGCCACCCCGTGGGAGCAGTACTTC. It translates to CATPWEQYF.

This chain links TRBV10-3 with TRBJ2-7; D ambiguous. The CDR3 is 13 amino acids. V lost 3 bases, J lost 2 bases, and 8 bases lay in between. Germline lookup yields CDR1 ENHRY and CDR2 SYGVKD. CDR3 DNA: TGTGCCATCAGTGATAACAGCGCCTACGAGCAGTACTTC. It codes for CAISDNSAYEQYF.

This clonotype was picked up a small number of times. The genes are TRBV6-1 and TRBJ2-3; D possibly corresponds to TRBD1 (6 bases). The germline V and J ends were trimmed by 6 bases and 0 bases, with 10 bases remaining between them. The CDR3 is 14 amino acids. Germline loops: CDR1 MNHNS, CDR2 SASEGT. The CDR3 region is CASSIRGSTDTQYF. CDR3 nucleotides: TGTGCCAGCAGCATCAGGGGAAGCACAGATACGCAGTATTTT.

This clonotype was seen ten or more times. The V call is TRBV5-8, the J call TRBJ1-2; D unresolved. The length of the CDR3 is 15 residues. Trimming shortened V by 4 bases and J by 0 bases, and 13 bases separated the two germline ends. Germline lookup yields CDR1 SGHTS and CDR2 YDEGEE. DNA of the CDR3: TGTGCCAGCAGCCAGACGGAATTAGCTAACTATGGCTACACCTTC. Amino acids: CASSQTELANYGYTF.

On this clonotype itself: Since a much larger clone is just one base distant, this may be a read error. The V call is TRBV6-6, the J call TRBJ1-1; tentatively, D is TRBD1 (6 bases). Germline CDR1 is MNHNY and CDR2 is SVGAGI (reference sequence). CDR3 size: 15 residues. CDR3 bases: TGTGCCAGCAGTCTGACAGGTGTAGTGAACACTGTAGCTTTCTTT. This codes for CASSLTGVVNTVAFF.

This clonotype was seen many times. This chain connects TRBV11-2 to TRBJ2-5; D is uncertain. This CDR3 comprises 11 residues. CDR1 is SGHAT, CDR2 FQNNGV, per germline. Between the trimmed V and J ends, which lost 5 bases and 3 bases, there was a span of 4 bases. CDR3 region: CASSRKETQYF. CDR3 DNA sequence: TGTGCCAGCAGCCGCAAAGAGACCCAGTACTTC.

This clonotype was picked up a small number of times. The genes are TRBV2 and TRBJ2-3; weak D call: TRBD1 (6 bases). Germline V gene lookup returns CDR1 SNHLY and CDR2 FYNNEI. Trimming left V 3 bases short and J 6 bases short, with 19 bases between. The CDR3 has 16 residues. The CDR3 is CASSDPQGSTPDTQYF. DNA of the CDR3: TGTGCCAGCAGTGACCCGCAGGGGTCCACTCCCGATACGCAGTATTTT.

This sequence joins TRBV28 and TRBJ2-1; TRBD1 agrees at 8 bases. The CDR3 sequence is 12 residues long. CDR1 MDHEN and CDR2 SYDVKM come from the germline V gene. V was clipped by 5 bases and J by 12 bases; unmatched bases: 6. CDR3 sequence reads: CASSRGQGGQFF. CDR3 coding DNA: TGTGCCAGCAGTCGCGGACAGGGCGGGCAGTTCTTC.

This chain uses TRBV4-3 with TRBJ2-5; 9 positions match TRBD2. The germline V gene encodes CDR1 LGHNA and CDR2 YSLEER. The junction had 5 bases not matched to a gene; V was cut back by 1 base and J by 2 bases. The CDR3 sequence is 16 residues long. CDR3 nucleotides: TGCGCCAGCAGCCAAGCCTTGGCGGGGGGGCAAGAGACCCAGTACTTC. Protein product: CASSQALAGGQETQYF.

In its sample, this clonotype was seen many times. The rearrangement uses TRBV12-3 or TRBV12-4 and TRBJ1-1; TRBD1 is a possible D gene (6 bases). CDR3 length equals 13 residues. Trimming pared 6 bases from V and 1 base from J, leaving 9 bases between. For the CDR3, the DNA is TGTGCCAGCAGGGGACAAGAGAACACTGAAGCTTTCTTT. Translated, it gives CASRGQENTEAFF.

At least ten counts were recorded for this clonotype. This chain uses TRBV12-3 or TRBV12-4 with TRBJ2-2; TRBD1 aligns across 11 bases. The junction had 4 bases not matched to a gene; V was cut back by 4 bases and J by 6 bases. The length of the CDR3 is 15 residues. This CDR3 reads CASSSSGQGAGELFF. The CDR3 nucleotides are TGTGCCAGCAGTTCCTCGGGACAGGGGGCCGGGGAGCTGTTTTTT.

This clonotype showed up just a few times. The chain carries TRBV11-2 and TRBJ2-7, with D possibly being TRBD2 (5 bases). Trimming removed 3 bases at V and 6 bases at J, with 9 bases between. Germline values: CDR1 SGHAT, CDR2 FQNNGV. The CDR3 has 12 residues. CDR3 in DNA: TGTGCCAGCAGCTTCAGGAGGCGCGAGCAGTACTTC. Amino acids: CASSFRRREQYF.

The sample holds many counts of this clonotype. CDR3 sequence reads: CASSLGNFEQYF. CDR3 sequence (DNA): TGTGCCAGCAGCTTAGGGAACTTCGAGCAGTACTTC. The chain uses TRBV7-2 and TRBJ2-7, with no clear D. Germline CDR1 is SGHTA and CDR2 is FQGNSA. V was pared by 1 base and J by 6 bases, with 7 bases between. The CDR3 runs to 12 residues.

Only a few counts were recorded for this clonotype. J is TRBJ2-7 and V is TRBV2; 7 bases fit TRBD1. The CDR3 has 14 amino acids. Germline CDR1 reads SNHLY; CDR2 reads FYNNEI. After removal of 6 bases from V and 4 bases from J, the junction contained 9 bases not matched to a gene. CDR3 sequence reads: CASRRQGSRYEQYF. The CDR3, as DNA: TGTGCCAGCAGACGACAGGGTTCAAGGTACGAGCAGTACTTC.

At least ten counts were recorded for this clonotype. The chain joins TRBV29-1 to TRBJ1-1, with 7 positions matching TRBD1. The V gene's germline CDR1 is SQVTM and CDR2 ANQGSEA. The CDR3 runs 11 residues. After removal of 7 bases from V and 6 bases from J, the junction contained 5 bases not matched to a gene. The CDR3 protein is CSGTGVAEAFF. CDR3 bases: TGCAGCGGTACAGGGGTGGCTGAAGCTTTCTTT.